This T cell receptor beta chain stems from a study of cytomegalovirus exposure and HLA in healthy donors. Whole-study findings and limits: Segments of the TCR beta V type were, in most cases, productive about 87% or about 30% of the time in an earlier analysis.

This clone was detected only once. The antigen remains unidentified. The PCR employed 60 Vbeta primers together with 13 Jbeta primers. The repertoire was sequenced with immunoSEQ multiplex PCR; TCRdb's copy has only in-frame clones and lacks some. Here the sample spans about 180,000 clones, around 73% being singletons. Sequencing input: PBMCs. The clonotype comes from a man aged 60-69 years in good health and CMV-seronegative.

The CDR3 spells CASTHRDRDWATEAFF. CDR3 coding DNA: TGTGCCAGCACTCACCGGGACAGGGACTGGGCCACTGAAGCTTTCTTT. The chain uses TRBV2 and TRBJ1-1; 9 bases map to TRBD1. V shed 7 bases, J shed 4 bases, and the junction held 13 bases outside the gene matches. Germline CDR1 SNHLY, CDR2 FYNNEI. The CDR3 has 16 amino acids.